The next 24 T cell receptor beta chains were all read from a single sample in a study of Graves' ophthalmopathy and Graves' hyperthyroidism. The TCR beta CDR3 regions underwent amplification from RNA transcripts. An initial RT-PCR round employing HTBI primers preceded a second-round multiplex PCR. In TCRdb, the multiplex PCR reads were re-called with MiXCR into one record per CDR3 protein. The profile shows about 1.2 million distinct CDR3 sequences, about 36% of them singletons. Sequencing was done on a sample of peripheral blood or thyroid tissue (not recorded which). Receptors were obtained from an adult man with Graves' hyperthyroidism.

A remark on this clonotype: Just one base apart from a much larger clone, this may be a read error. This chain links TRBV2 with TRBJ1-3, with 7 bases identical to TRBD1. Germline CDR1 and CDR2: SNHLY and FYNNEI. This CDR3 has 15 amino acids. CDR3 coding DNA: TGTGCCAGCAGGGCCGATACAGGGGTTGGAAACGCCATATATTTT. This gives the protein CASRADTGVGNAIYF.

In its sample, this clonotype was seen once. The J gene is TRBJ1-1, the V gene TRBV5-1, with TRBD1 matching over 7 bases. This CDR3 region has 13 residues. Germline V CDR1 and CDR2: SGHRS, YFSETQ. V shed 7 bases and J 4 bases; nucleotides not matched to a gene: 7. For the CDR3, the DNA is TGCGCCAGCGCGACAGGGAAGGCCACTGAAGCTTTCTTT. It codes for CASATGKATEAFF.

The chain links TRBV29-1 to TRBJ2-5; 10 nucleotides line up with TRBD2. CDR1 SQVTM and CDR2 ANQGSEA come from the germline V gene. The CDR3 is 14 residues long. The junction had 9 bases not matched to a gene; V was cut back by 7 bases and J by 4 bases. The CDR3 spells CSAARTSGSETQYF. The CDR3 DNA reads as TGCAGCGCCGCAAGGACTAGCGGTTCAGAGACCCAGTACTTC.

The sample holds many counts of this clonotype. This chain joins TRBV7-9 and TRBJ1-4; 7 bases are a match to TRBD1. The trim removed 5 bases at V and 4 bases at J, leaving 7 bases unmatched. CDR1 is SEHNR and CDR2 is FQNEAQ in the germline V gene (reference sequence). CDR3 length: 15 amino acids. CDR3 loop: CASSETGTVNEKLFF. DNA for the CDR3: TGTGCCAGCAGCGAAACCGGGACAGTTAATGAAAAACTGTTTTTT. Complete variable domain (other parts from reference TRBV7-9 and TRBJ1-4): DTGVSQNPRHKITKRGQNVTFRCDPISEHNRLYWYRQTLGQGPEFLTYFQNEAQLEKSRLLSDRFSAERPKGSFSTLEIQRTEQGDSAMYLCASSETGTVNEKLFFGSGTQLSVL.

The rearrangement joins TRBV7-8 to TRBJ1-2, with D unresolved. V shed 1 base and J shed 7 bases, with 16 bases lying between them. The CDR3 is 15 residues long. In germline, CDR1 is SGHVS, CDR2 FQNEAQ. The CDR3 is CASSLVATQWAGYTF. Written as DNA, the CDR3 is TGTGCCAGCAGCTTAGTGGCAACCCAATGGGCTGGCTACACCTTC.

A note on this clonotype: At one boundary the junction diverges from the germline segment, which might be a read error. The chain joins TRBV7-2 to TRBJ2-7; D not certain. The CDR3 covers 11 residues. Germline values: CDR1 SGHTA, CDR2 FQGNSA. CDR3 region: CAGSRDYEQYF. As DNA, the CDR3 is TGTGCCGGCAGCCGAGACTACGAGCAGTACTTC. Using reference TRBV7-2 and TRBJ2-7 for the parts outside the CDR3, the full variable domain is GAGVSQSPSNKVTEKGKDVELRCDPISGHTALYWYRQSLGQGLEFLIYFQGNSAPDKSGLPSDRFSAERTGGSVSTLTIQRTQQEDSAVYLCAGSRDYEQYFGPGTRLTVT.

The V call is TRBV7-2, the J call TRBJ1-2, with 10 bases that match TRBD1. The CDR3 has 13 amino acids. The germline gives CDR1 SGHTA, CDR2 FQGNSA. V shed 8 bases and J 8 bases; nucleotides not matched to a gene: 8. DNA for the CDR3: TGTGCCAGCCGGGGGACAGGGGATCGCGGCTACACCTTC. It yields the protein CASRGTGDRGYTF.

CDR3 nucleotide sequence: TGTGCCTGGAGGGGGAGCGGGGGGCTGTACGAGCAGTACTTC. Residues: CAWRGSGGLYEQYF. V is TRBV30 and J is TRBJ2-7; the match to TRBD2 covers 9 bases. This CDR3 has 14 amino acids. V was clipped by 3 bases and J by 4 bases; unmatched bases: 7. Germline assignment: CDR1 GTSNPN and CDR2 SVGIG (reference sequence).

With respect to this clonotype: A junction end diverges from the germline sequence, so it may reflect a read error. The chain employs TRBV15 and TRBJ2-5; 7 bases line up with TRBD2. The CDR3 consists of 14 residues. CDR1 is LNHNV and CDR2 is YYDKDF in the germline V gene (reference sequence). This CDR3 reads CATRRGSVAGTQYF. The CDR3 DNA sequence: TGTGCCACCAGAAGAGGGTCGGTAGCGGGGACCCAGTACTTC. The full variable domain, its missing parts supplied by reference TRBV15 and TRBJ2-5, is DAMVIQNPRYQVTQFGKPVTLSCSQTLNHNVMYWYQQKSSQAPKLLFHYYDKDFNNEADTPDNFQSRRPNTSFCFLDIRSPGLGDTAMYLCATRRGSVAGTQYFGPGTRLLVL.

The CDR3 region is CSATGAGTNYGYTF. DNA for the CDR3: TGCAGCGCGACAGGGGCCGGGACTAACTATGGCTACACCTTC. The V gene is TRBV29-1, the J gene TRBJ1-2, with 8 nucleotides matching TRBD1. The CDR3 is 14 residues long. In germline, CDR1 is SQVTM, CDR2 ANQGSEA. The V gene end was trimmed by 7 bases and the J gene end by 0 bases; junction bases not matched to a gene: 7.

This clonotype was seen more than once but under ten times. This could be a read error, since a much larger clone is one nucleotide away. V gene TRBV15 combines with J gene TRBJ1-2; D is perhaps TRBD1 (5 bases). V lost 9 bases to trimming and J lost 0 bases, with 11 bases between them. Germline lookup yields CDR1 LNHNV and CDR2 YYDKDF (reference sequence). This CDR3 has 13 residues. CDR3 protein: CATGDSANYGYTF. DNA for the CDR3: TGTGCCACGGGAGACAGCGCTAACTATGGCTACACCTTC. The full variable domain, in which reference TRBV15 and TRBJ1-2 provide the parts outside the CDR3, is DAMVIQNPRYQVTQFGKPVTLSCSQTLNHNVMYWYQQKSSQAPKLLFHYYDKDFNNEADTPDNFQSRRPNTSFCFLDIRSPGLGDTAMYLCATGDSANYGYTFGSGTRLTVV.

The genes are TRBV15 and TRBJ1-1; D uncertain. CDR1 is LNHNV and CDR2 is YYDKDF in the germline V gene (reference sequence). The CDR3 covers 16 residues. Trimming cost V 0 bases and J 6 bases, with 17 bases left between them. The CDR3 region has the DNA TGTGCCACCAGCAGAGATGCAGGATTCTTGGAGGCTGAAGCTTTCTTT. Encoded protein: CATSRDAGFLEAEAFF.

This clonotype was seen many times. As DNA, the CDR3 is TGTGCCAGCAGCTTGGTTCAGGGGTCGAGTTCACCCCTCCACTTT. It yields the protein CASSLVQGSSSPLHF. This chain links TRBV5-6 with TRBJ1-6; the D gene is possibly TRBD1 (6 bases). Germline assignment: CDR1 SGHDT and CDR2 YYEEEE. The CDR3 spans 15 residues. V lost 0 bases and J lost 9, with 13 bases in between.

For this clonotype: Germline and junction disagree at one end, which may indicate a read error. V is TRBV7-2 and J is TRBJ1-1; D is possibly TRBD1 (5 bases). Germline assignment: CDR1 SGHTA and CDR2 FQGNSA. The CDR3 has 16 residues. The CDR3 loop reads CASSQVGRGLNTEAFF. For the CDR3, the DNA is TGCGCCAGCAGCCAAGTTGGGCGGGGACTGAACACTGAAGCTTTCTTT. The complete variable domain, with remaining parts taken from reference TRBV7-2 and TRBJ1-1, reads GAGVSQSPSNKVTEKGKDVELRCDPISGHTALYWYRQSLGQGLEFLIYFQGNSAPDKSGLPSDRFSAERTGGSVSTLTIQRTQQEDSAVYLCASSQVGRGLNTEAFFGQGTRLTVV.

The chain combines TRBV5-6 with TRBJ2-7, with TRBD2 matching over 10 bases. Germline values: CDR1 SGHDT, CDR2 YYEEEE. J gave up 0 bases and V 4 bases, and 7 bases lay outside the gene matches. The CDR3 is 16 residues long. CDR3 protein: CASSGGLALSSYEQYF. CDR3 DNA: TGTGCCAGCAGCGGGGGACTAGCGCTTAGCTCCTACGAGCAGTACTTC.

Comments on this clonotype: A read error is possible here, since a much larger clone lies one base away. V is TRBV9 and J is TRBJ1-2; a weak D match, TRBD1 (6 bases). V lost 0 bases and J lost 7, with 13 bases in between. This CDR3 has 14 amino acids. Germline CDR1 SGDLS, CDR2 YYNGEE. This CDR3 reads CASSVEGGIGGYTF. In nucleotides, the CDR3 is TGTGCCAGCAGCGTAGAGGGGGGGATAGGTGGCTACACCTTC.

The chain recombines TRBV12-3 or TRBV12-4 with TRBJ2-2; 10 bases agree with TRBD1. This CDR3 has 16 amino acids. The junction had 9 bases not matched to a gene; V was cut back by 6 bases and J by 5 bases. The DNA of the CDR3 is TGTGCCAGCAGCCTCGGACAGGGGGTAAATACCGGGGAGCTGTTTTTT. This gives the protein CASSLGQGVNTGELFF.

This clonotype was seen at least ten times. V is TRBV4-2 and J is TRBJ2-7, with D perhaps TRBD1 (7 bases). The CDR3 consists of 14 residues. CDR1 and CDR2 from the germline V gene are LGHNA and YNFKEQ. V was clipped by 1 base and J by 4 bases, with 11 bases between them. The CDR3 region is CASSQGRGRYEQYF. The CDR3 DNA reads as TGTGCCAGCAGCCAAGGGAGGGGGCGGTACGAGCAGTACTTC.

This chain links TRBV7-2 with TRBJ1-2; TRBD1 agrees at 8 bases. Unmatched junction bases numbered 9, after V lost 6 bases and J lost 6 bases. Germline V gene data show CDR1 as SGHTA and CDR2 as FQGNSA. The CDR3 covers 14 residues. DNA for the CDR3: TGTGCCAGCAGACAGGGGGACCGACGTCATGGCTACACCTTC. Its protein is CASRQGDRRHGYTF.

A few counts support this clonotype. The V and J genes are TRBV4-3 and TRBJ1-4; unclear D gene. Looked up from germline, CDR1 is LGHNA and CDR2 is YSLEER. V was clipped by 1 base and J by 8 bases, with 14 bases between them. This CDR3 comprises 15 residues. DNA of the CDR3: TGCGCCAGCAGCCAAGGGGTCAAAAATTGGGAAAAACTGTTTTTT. This encodes CASSQGVKNWEKLFF.

This clonotype was counted ten times or more. V usage is TRBV11-2 and J usage is TRBJ1-2; tentatively, D is TRBD1 (5 bases). Germline CDR1 reads SGHAT; CDR2 reads FQNNGV. V lost 0 bases and J lost 7, with 12 bases in between. The CDR3 has 14 residues. CDR3 loop: CASSLDPRERGYTF. The CDR3, as DNA: TGTGCCAGCAGCTTAGATCCCAGGGAACGTGGCTACACCTTC.

This clonotype showed up many times. V is TRBV25-1 and J is TRBJ1-6, with D unresolved. This CDR3 contains 14 residues. Germline CDR1 MGHDK, CDR2 SYGVNS. V shed 4 bases and J shed 8 bases, with 12 bases lying between them. The CDR3 region has the DNA TGTGCCAGCAGTGCTAGGAACACCGATTCACCCCTCCACTTT. It translates to CASSARNTDSPLHF.

This clonotype was detected only a few times. The chain couples TRBV4-3 to TRBJ2-2; D not certain. CDR3 length equals 18 residues. Per germline, CDR1 LGHNA and CDR2 YSLEER. Trimming left V 0 bases short and J 2 bases short, with 16 bases between. The CDR3 DNA sequence: TGCGCCAGCAGCCAAGATCTTCTCCAATTTGGTAACACCGGGGAGCTGTTTTTT. Protein product: CASSQDLLQFGNTGELFF.

This clonotype has only one observation. The rearrangement uses TRBV10-3 and TRBJ1-1; a weak D match, TRBD1 (5 bases). The germline gives CDR1 ENHRY, CDR2 SYGVKD. Trimming pared 10 bases from V and 4 bases from J, leaving 16 bases between. The CDR3 sequence is 13 residues long. CDR3 residues: CASDSHMSTEAFF. In DNA form, the CDR3 reads TGTGCCAGCGACAGCCACATGAGCACTGAAGCTTTCTTT.